One and the same sample provided the 30 T cell receptor beta chains below, sequenced in a study of T-cell memory formation after mild COVID-19. MiXCR, run by TCRdb on the 5' RACE reads, gives a single entry per CDR3 protein. The data show 290,000 or so distinct CDR3 sequences, with roughly 19% seen just once and about 21% held by the top ten. Sequencing was performed on PBMCs or a T cell subset sorted from them (not recorded which). Every receptor here comes from a young man who had mild COVID-19 (a few samples of this study predate the infection). Cell type and time point are not known.

V gene TRBV3-1 combines with J gene TRBJ2-2; D gene ambiguous. Trimming pared 0 bases from V and 6 bases from J, leaving 14 bases between. The CDR3 sequence is 16 residues long. Looked up from germline, CDR1 is LGHDT and CDR2 is YNNKEL (reference sequence). CDR3: CASSQEIRLPPGELFF. The CDR3, as DNA: TGTGCCAGCAGCCAAGAGATCCGGCTGCCCCCCGGGGAGCTGTTTTTT.

This clonotype was seen a few times. This sequence joins TRBV27 and TRBJ1-2, with a tentative D call TRBD1 (6 bases). This CDR3 has 13 residues. Trimming took off 7 bases at V and 8 bases at J, with 17 bases between the two ends. Germline-derived CDR1 and CDR2 are MNHEY and SMNVEV (reference sequence). CDR3 sequence (DNA): TGTGCCAGCACCTCAAGGGGGAGGGAAGGCTACACCTTC. It is translated as CASTSRGREGYTF.

This chain connects TRBV2 to TRBJ2-3; D is unresolved. This CDR3 is built from 14 residues. Germline assignment: CDR1 SNHLY and CDR2 FYNNEI. Between the trimmed V and J ends, which lost 5 bases and 2 bases, there was a span of 11 bases. CDR3 protein: CASSLLYSTDTQYF. The CDR3 DNA follows: TGTGCCAGCAGTTTACTCTACTCCACAGATACGCAGTATTTT.

This clonotype was observed a handful of times. V usage is TRBV6-5 and J usage is TRBJ2-2; TRBD1 aligns across 8 bases. CDR3 length: 15 amino acids. V trimming: 6 bases; J trimming: 4 bases; junction bases outside the gene matches: 7. The germline V gene encodes CDR1 MNHEY and CDR2 SVGAGI. CDR3 DNA: TGTGCCAGCAGCGGACAGGGAAGAAGCACCGGGGAGCTGTTTTTT. Translated: CASSGQGRSTGELFF.

Only a few counts were recorded for this clonotype. The chain employs TRBV10-3 and TRBJ2-3; TRBD1 aligns across 12 bases. V dropped 7 bases and J dropped 5; count of bases not matched to a gene: 7. The germline gives CDR1 ENHRY, CDR2 SYGVKD. The CDR3 totals 15 residues. The CDR3 nucleotides read TGTGCCATCAACCCCGGGACAGGGGGCGAAGATACGCAGTATTTT. It codes for CAINPGTGGEDTQYF.

This clonotype was detected only a few times. The V gene is TRBV20-1, the J gene TRBJ2-3; TRBD2 aligns across 8 bases. Germline V gene lookup returns CDR1 DFQATT and CDR2 SNEGSKA (reference sequence). The ends lost 3 bases at V and 0 bases at J; junction bases unmatched: 5. The CDR3 covers 15 residues. This CDR3 is CSASRLAKSTDTQYF. The CDR3 DNA reads as TGCAGTGCTAGTAGACTAGCGAAAAGCACAGATACGCAGTATTTT.

This clonotype was found a few times. The chain carries TRBV4-3 and TRBJ2-3; D gene ambiguous. V lost 1 base and J 1 base, leaving 9 bases between the germline ends. CDR1 is LGHNA and CDR2 is YSLEER in the germline V gene. CDR3 size: 15 residues. The CDR3 loop is CASSQAFEGTDTQYF. CDR3 in DNA: TGCGCCAGCAGCCAAGCTTTCGAGGGCACAGATACGCAGTATTTT.

This clonotype showed up many times. This rearrangement joins TRBV28 to TRBJ2-5, with TRBD1 identical over 7 bases. V shed 2 bases and J 5 bases; nucleotides not matched to a gene: 5. The CDR3 loop spans 14 amino acids. Germline V gives CDR1 MDHEN, CDR2 SYDVKM. Written as DNA, the CDR3 is TGTGCCAGCAGTTTAAGAAGGGGGCGGGAGACCCAGTACTTC. It specifies CASSLRRGRETQYF.

This sequence joins TRBV4-3 and TRBJ1-5, with D uncertain. The CDR3 extends over 15 amino acids. The V gene lost 0 bases and the J gene lost 6 bases, with 12 bases spanning the gap. Germline assignment: CDR1 LGHNA and CDR2 YSLEER. CDR3 nucleotides: TGCGCCAGCAGCCAAGAACCCACAGACTCTCAGCCCCAGCATTTT. It yields the protein CASSQEPTDSQPQHF.

The J gene is TRBJ1-4, the V gene TRBV7-8, with 7 positions matching TRBD1. J was trimmed by 6 bases and V by 3 bases; bases with no gene match: 4. CDR1 is SGHVS, CDR2 FQNEAQ, per germline. The CDR3 has 14 residues. The CDR3: CASSFTGVHEKLFF. The CDR3 DNA reads TGTGCCAGCAGCTTTACAGGGGTACATGAAAAACTGTTTTTT.

The chain carries TRBV5-1 and TRBJ2-3, with D perhaps matching TRBD1 (6 bases). CDR1 is SGHRS, CDR2 YFSETQ, per germline. The CDR3 loop spans 12 amino acids. Trimming cost V 6 bases and J 4 bases, with 9 bases left between them. CDR3 nucleotides: TGCGCCAGCACAGGGGCTGCAGATACGCAGTATTTT. Translated, it gives CASTGAADTQYF. The whole variable domain, remainder taken from reference TRBV5-1 and TRBJ2-3, is KAGVTQTPRYLIKTRGQQVTLSCSPISGHRSVSWYQQTPGQGLQFLFEYFSETQRNKGNFPGRFSGRQFSNSRSEMNVSTLELGDSALYLCASTGAADTQYFGPGTRLTVL.

This clonotype was counted between two and nine times. The J gene is TRBJ1-2, the V gene TRBV5-5, with D unclear. Germline CDR1 and CDR2: SGHKS and YYEKEE (reference sequence). Between the trimmed V and J ends, which lost 6 bases and 4 bases, there was a span of 7 bases. This CDR3 spans 11 amino acids. The CDR3 region has the DNA TGTGCCAGCACGGGAGTCTATGGCTACACCTTC. Protein product: CASTGVYGYTF. Complete variable domain (other parts from reference TRBV5-5 and TRBJ1-2): DAGVTQSPTHLIKTRGQQVTLRCSPISGHKSVSWYQQVLGQGPQFIFQYYEKEERGRGNFPDRFSARQFPNYSSELNVNALLLGDSALYLCASTGVYGYTFGSGTRLTVV.

This sequence joins TRBV12-3 or TRBV12-4 and TRBJ2-2; 12 bases match TRBD2. This CDR3 spans 16 amino acids. The V segment lost 5 bases and the J segment 6 bases; nucleotides outside the gene matches: 7. The CDR3 sequence is CASSPILAGGPGELFF. CDR3 nucleotide sequence: TGTGCCAGCAGTCCGATTCTAGCGGGGGGGCCCGGGGAGCTGTTTTTT.

V is TRBV5-1 and J is TRBJ2-5; D possibly uses TRBD1 or TRBD2 (6 bases each). The germline gives CDR1 SGHRS, CDR2 YFSETQ. Trimming removed 6 bases at V and 2 bases at J, with 11 bases between. The CDR3 covers 13 residues. As DNA, the CDR3 is TGCGCCAGCACTGGGGGGCATCAAGAGACCCAGTACTTC. This sequence encodes CASTGGHQETQYF.

There are a few counts of this clonotype. This chain uses TRBV4-2 with TRBJ2-2; D not resolved. CDR1 and CDR2 from the germline V gene are LGHNA and YNFKEQ. There are 15 residues in the CDR3. V gave up 0 bases and J gave up 4 bases, with 9 bases separating them. The CDR3 region is CASSQELLSTGELFF. The CDR3 DNA sequence: TGTGCCAGCAGCCAAGAGTTACTTTCCACCGGGGAGCTGTTTTTT.

This clonotype was counted only a few times. This chain joins TRBV11-2 and TRBJ1-4; D is perhaps TRBD1 (5 bases). V lost 6 bases to trimming and J lost 8 bases, with 13 bases between them. CDR3 size: 13 residues. Germline V gives CDR1 SGHAT, CDR2 FQNNGV. The CDR3 DNA reads as TGTGCCAGCAGACGTGGGGCGCTCGAAAAACTGTTTTTT. Its protein is CASRRGALEKLFF.

V and J are TRBV3-1 and TRBJ2-3; D is unresolved. Germline CDR1 and CDR2: LGHDT and YNNKEL (reference sequence). The CDR3 has 13 residues. The ends were cut back, 2 bases at V and 6 bases at J, with 9 bases in the middle. CDR3 residues: CASSQRVADTQYF. For the CDR3, the DNA is TGTGCCAGCAGCCAACGGGTGGCTGATACGCAGTATTTT.

The chain combines TRBV5-1 with TRBJ1-5, with a possible D match to TRBD1 (6 bases). CDR3 length: 12 residues. V was cut by 9 bases and J by 7 bases, with 14 bases left in between. The germline V gene has CDR1 SGHRS and CDR2 YFSETQ. In nucleotides, the CDR3 is TGCGCCATTTCGGGACAAACACAGCCCCAGCATTTT. Translation: CAISGQTQPQHF.

The chain has TRBV10-3 and TRBJ2-3; the match to TRBD2 covers 9 bases. There are 15 residues in the CDR3. The V and J ends lost 4 bases and 6 bases, in that order; junction bases with no gene match: 8. Germline CDR1 is ENHRY and CDR2 is SYGVKD. Written as DNA, the CDR3 is TGTGCCATCAGTGGTGGTAGCGGGGGCCCCGATACGCAGTATTTT. This codes for CAISGGSGGPDTQYF.

This clonotype was counted only a few times. This rearrangement joins TRBV3-1 to TRBJ2-1; 12 bases match TRBD1. Germline-derived CDR1 and CDR2 are LGHDT and YNNKEL (reference sequence). The CDR3 runs 15 residues. The ends lost 0 bases at V and 9 bases at J; junction bases unmatched: 3. CDR3 residues: CASSQEGQGAGEQFF. CDR3 nucleotide sequence: TGTGCCAGCAGCCAAGAGGGACAGGGGGCCGGTGAGCAGTTCTTC.

This clonotype was seen a few times. The rearrangement uses TRBV4-1 and TRBJ1-6, with TRBD1 identical over 7 bases. The V and J ends lost 5 bases and 7 bases, in that order; junction bases with no gene match: 5. Germline CDR1 MGHRA, CDR2 YSYEKL. This CDR3 comprises 14 residues. CDR3 bases: TGCGCCAGCAGCTGGGACAGCCGAAATTCACCCCTCCACTTT. Its protein is CASSWDSRNSPLHF.

The DNA for the CDR3 is TGCAGTGCTAGGGCGCAGGACTCCTACGAGCAGTACTTC. Translated, it gives CSARAQDSYEQYF. The chain carries TRBV20-1 and TRBJ2-7; no reliable D call. The ends were cut back, 3 bases at V and 0 bases at J, with 9 bases in the middle. This CDR3 is 13 amino acids long. Per germline, CDR1 DFQATT and CDR2 SNEGSKA (reference sequence).

The V and J genes are TRBV7-2 and TRBJ2-7; the D gene is possibly TRBD2 (6 bases). With 1 base removed from V and 3 bases from J, the gap between germline ends came to 16 bases. The CDR3 sequence is 16 residues long. The germline gives CDR1 SGHTA, CDR2 FQGNSA. For the CDR3, the DNA is TGTGCCAGCAGCTTAGAGAGTTGGATGGGGGGCTACGAGCAGTACGTC. Translated: CASSLESWMGGYEQYV.

There are a few counts of this clonotype. This chain joins TRBV5-6 and TRBJ2-4; no clear D. Trimming pared 2 bases from V and 10 bases from J, leaving 19 bases between. CDR3 length equals 15 residues. The V gene's germline CDR1 is SGHDT and CDR2 YYEEEE. In DNA, the CDR3 is TGTGCCAGCAGCTTTAGTAACATTGGGAAAGGAATTCAGTACTTC. It codes for CASSFSNIGKGIQYF.

This clonotype showed up just a few times. The chain couples TRBV29-1 to TRBJ2-3, with TRBD2 matching over 12 bases. J lost 8 bases, V lost 1 base, and 7 bases had no gene match. The CDR3 totals 15 residues. The germline CDR1 and CDR2 sequences are SQVTM and ANQGSEA. CDR3 DNA: TGCAGCGTTGAAGTTACTAGCGGGGGGATCGGTACGCAGTATTTT. Protein product: CSVEVTSGGIGTQYF.

The J gene is TRBJ2-3, the V gene TRBV7-9, with 11 bases matching TRBD2. The V gene's germline CDR1 is SEHNR and CDR2 FQNEAQ (reference sequence). The CDR3 is 16 amino acids. Germline trimming cut 5 bases from V and 5 bases from J; bases unmatched to any gene: 9. CDR3 bases: TGTGCCAGCAGCGCTGCACTAGCGGGGGCCGGAGATACGCAGTATTTT. Protein product: CASSAALAGAGDTQYF.

The chain links TRBV6-2 or TRBV6-3 to TRBJ1-1; D gene uncertain. In germline, CDR1 is MNHEY, CDR2 SVGEGT. The CDR3 is 16 amino acids. Deletions cut 4 bases from V and 2 bases from J, with 17 bases between. CDR3 sequence: CASSFGLRGLNTEAFF. The CDR3, as DNA: TGTGCCAGCAGTTTCGGACTCCGCGGGCTTAACACTGAAGCTTTCTTT.

This clonotype turned up a few times. The gene calls are TRBV5-6 and TRBJ1-6, with TRBD1 matching over 7 bases. This CDR3 region has 16 residues. V trimming: 4 bases; J trimming: 7 bases; junction bases outside the gene matches: 11. The germline V gene has CDR1 SGHDT and CDR2 YYEEEE. CDR3 in DNA: TGTGCCAGCAGCCTACTCCCCGACAGGGCGAATTCACCCCTCCACTTT. Amino acids: CASSLLPDRANSPLHF.

The chain recombines TRBV5-1 with TRBJ2-1; D not resolved. Germline-derived CDR1 and CDR2 are SGHRS and YFSETQ. V lost 4 bases to trimming and J lost 4 bases, with 12 bases between them. The CDR3 contains 14 residues. The CDR3 coding sequence is TGCGCCAGCAGCCCCCGGCTAGAGTACAATGAGCAGTTCTTC. Translated, it gives CASSPRLEYNEQFF.

The gene calls are TRBV7-2 and TRBJ2-6; 7 bases align to TRBD2. The CDR3 runs to 20 residues. Germline values: CDR1 SGHTA, CDR2 FQGNSA. V lost 1 base and J lost 3; bases outside the gene matches: 15. DNA for the CDR3: TGTGCCAGCAGCTTAGGGACTAGTTGGGGTTCCTGGTATGGGGCCAACGTCCTGACTTTC. This translates into CASSLGTSWGSWYGANVLTF.